What follows are 3 T cell receptor beta chains derived from one specimen sequenced in a study of blood T cell repertoires in COVID-19. Measured with immunoSEQ multiplex PCR; TCRdb has only the in-frame clones, and not every one. The repertoire holds fewer than 200,000 clones, around 74% seen once, with 2.5% to 3.5% in the top ten. The sample consisted of peripheral blood. Receptor source: a woman aged 80 or over with acute or convalescent COVID-19.

The V and J genes are TRBV3-1 (or the pseudogene TRBV3-2) and TRBJ1-2; a weak D match, TRBD1 (5 bases). The V and J ends lost 3 bases and 8 bases respectively, with 19 bases between them. Germline V CDR1 and CDR2: LGHDT, YNNKEL (reference sequence). There are 15 residues in the CDR3. The chain's CDR3 is CASSQGGVPVGGYTF. The CDR3 DNA follows: TGTGCCAGCAGCCAGGGGGGGGTCCCCGTGGGCGGCTACACCTTC.

This sequence joins TRBV7-2 and TRBJ1-1; maybe TRBD1 (6 bases). The CDR3 spans 14 residues. V lost 5 bases to trimming and J lost 5 bases, with 15 bases between them. Germline V lookup: CDR1 SGHTA, CDR2 FQGNSA. The CDR3 coding sequence is TGTGCCAGCAGCCTATCGACAGGCGGAACTGAAGCTTTCTTT. It encodes CASSLSTGGTEAFF. Combining the CDR3 with reference TRBV7-2 and TRBJ1-1 gives the whole variable domain GAGVSQSPSNKVTEKGKDVELRCDPISGHTALYWYRQSLGQGLEFLIYFQGNSAPDKSGLPSDRFSAERTGGSVSTLTIQRTQQEDSAVYLCASSLSTGGTEAFFGQGTRLTVV.

This clone was seen a few times. This chain connects TRBV6-5 to TRBJ1-1; D is uncertain. The CDR3 has 13 residues. The V and J ends lost 1 base and 3 bases respectively, with 6 bases between them. CDR1 is MNHEY, CDR2 SVGAGI, per germline. The CDR3 region is CASSYWSDTEAFF. The CDR3 nucleotides read TGTGCCAGCAGTTACTGGAGTGACACTGAAGCTTTCTTT.